This T cell receptor beta chain was recovered during a study of T cells in Graves' hyperthyroidism and ophthalmopathy. CDR1 MDHEN and CDR2 SYDVKM come from the germline V gene. The CDR3 has 14 residues. The V end lost 3 bases, the J end lost 5 bases, and 13 bases lay between the germline ends. This clonotype has ten or more counts. Amplification of TCR beta CDR3 regions was performed using RNA transcripts as template. The TCR CDR3 first-round RT-PCR relied on the HTBI primer set. A single record per CDR3 protein comes from TCRdb applying MiXCR to the multiplex PCR reads. Counted here are approximately 400,000 distinct CDR3 sequences, approximately 15% occurring once; the ten biggest clones make up 14%.

Sequences were obtained from blood. This clonotype originated in a woman between 18 and 29 years old with Graves' hyperthyroidism. This chain joins TRBV28 and TRBJ1-1; no clear D gene. The CDR3 nucleotides are TGTGCCAGCAGTTTTACAGACTTATATACTGAAGCTTTCTTT. It is translated as CASSFTDLYTEAFF.